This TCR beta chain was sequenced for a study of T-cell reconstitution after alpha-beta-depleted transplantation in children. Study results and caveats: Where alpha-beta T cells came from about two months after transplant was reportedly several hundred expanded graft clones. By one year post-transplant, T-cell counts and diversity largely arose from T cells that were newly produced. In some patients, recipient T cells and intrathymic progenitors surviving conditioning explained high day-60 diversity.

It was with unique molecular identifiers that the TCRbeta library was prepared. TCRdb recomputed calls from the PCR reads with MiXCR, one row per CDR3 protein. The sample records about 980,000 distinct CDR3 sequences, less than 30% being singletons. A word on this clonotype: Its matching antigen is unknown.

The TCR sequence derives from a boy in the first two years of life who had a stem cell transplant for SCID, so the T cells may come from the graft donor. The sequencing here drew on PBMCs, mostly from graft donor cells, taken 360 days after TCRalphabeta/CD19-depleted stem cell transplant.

The CDR3 coding sequence is TGTGCCAGCAGCGGACGGTACAATCAGCCCCAGCATTTT. Its translation is CASSGRYNQPQHF. V usage is TRBV12-3 or TRBV12-4 and J usage is TRBJ1-5; D remains ambiguous. The CDR3 extends over 13 amino acids. Between the trimmed V and J ends, which lost 6 bases and 3 bases, there was a span of 9 bases.